What follows are 19 T cell receptor beta chains derived from one specimen sequenced in a study of blood T cell repertoires in COVID-19. Some clones are missing from TCRdb's copy, which holds only in-frame ones; the method was immunoSEQ multiplex PCR. This table has around 180,000 clones, around 76% appearing once. The sample was PBMCs or T cells enriched from blood (not recorded which). These receptors originate from a woman aged 45-60 years with acute COVID-19.

This clone has more than one count but fewer than ten. The chain is built from TRBV7-9 and TRBJ1-1; D remains unclear. This CDR3 spans 12 amino acids. Germline assignment: CDR1 SEHNR and CDR2 FQNEAQ (reference sequence). Trimming removed 1 base at V and 7 bases at J, with 7 bases between. For the CDR3, the DNA is TGTGCCAGCAGCTTAGACAGCCGTGAAGCTTTCTTT. Encoded protein: CASSLDSREAFF.

V gene TRBV5-1 combines with J gene TRBJ2-1; 8 bases align to TRBD2. The CDR3 covers 15 residues. The V segment lost 1 base and the J segment 8 bases; nucleotides outside the gene matches: 8. Per the germline V gene, CDR1 is SGHRS and CDR2 is YFSETQ. For the CDR3, the DNA is TGCGCCAGCAGCTTGTTGGGCGGGGGGATCGATGAGCAGTTCTTC. Protein sequence: CASSLLGGGIDEQFF.

This rearrangement joins TRBV6-5 to TRBJ1-1; D remains ambiguous. The germline V and J ends were trimmed by 5 bases and 5 bases, with 12 bases remaining between them. The CDR3 has 13 amino acids. Looked up from germline, CDR1 is MNHEY and CDR2 is SVGAGI. The CDR3 reads CASSPRGGTEAFF. The CDR3 DNA follows: TGTGCCAGCAGTCCCCGGGGAGGGACTGAAGCTTTCTTT.

The rearrangement uses TRBV4-3 and TRBJ1-2; possible D gene TRBD1, 6 bases. This CDR3 has 16 residues. Trimming took 0 bases from V and 4 from J, leaving 15 bases between them. The germline gives CDR1 LGHNA, CDR2 YSLEER. The DNA of the CDR3 is TGCGCCAGCAGCCAAGAGAGGGGGGGGCGGGCCTATGGCTACACCTTC. This translates into CASSQERGGRAYGYTF.

The chain combines TRBV14 with TRBJ1-1, with D hard to call. The germline CDR1 and CDR2 sequences are SGHDN and FVKESK. There are 14 residues in the CDR3. With 0 bases removed from V and 7 bases from J, the gap between germline ends came to 12 bases. The CDR3 DNA sequence: TGTGCCAGCAGCCAAGAGACGGGAAAGATTGAAGCTTTCTTT. This codes for CASSQETGKIEAFF.

This chain links TRBV9 with TRBJ1-5; 7 nucleotides align to TRBD1. The V segment lost 4 bases and the J segment 1 base; nucleotides outside the gene matches: 2. The CDR3 is 14 residues long. Germline V gene data show CDR1 as SGDLS and CDR2 as YYNGEE. CDR3 bases: TGTGCCAGCAGCCTACAGGGGAGCAATCAGCCCCAGCATTTT. Translating it yields CASSLQGSNQPQHF.

The chain couples TRBV6-5 to TRBJ1-1; 9 nucleotides line up with TRBD1. Looked up from germline, CDR1 is MNHEY and CDR2 is SVGAGI. V shed 6 bases and J 6 bases; nucleotides not matched to a gene: 8. There are 14 residues in the CDR3. The CDR3 sequence is CASRVDRGISEAFF. Written as DNA, the CDR3 is TGTGCCAGCAGGGTGGACAGGGGAATATCTGAAGCTTTCTTT.

This clone appeared a few times. The gene calls are TRBV28 and TRBJ1-6; D possibly corresponds to TRBD1 (6 bases). Germline CDR1 MDHEN, CDR2 SYDVKM. V was cut by 1 base and J by 10 bases, with 11 bases left in between. There are 14 residues in the CDR3. CDR3 amino acids: CASSLSLGTSPLHF. The CDR3 DNA reads TGTGCCAGCAGTTTATCCCTTGGGACATCACCCCTCCACTTT.

The CDR3 region has the DNA TGTGCCAGCAGCTTTTGGGACAGGGGCAAGGATGGCTACACCTTC. It specifies CASSFWDRGKDGYTF. This chain connects TRBV13 to TRBJ1-2; 10 positions agree with TRBD1. Germline assignment: CDR1 PRHDT and CDR2 FYEKMQ (reference sequence). With 3 bases clipped from V and 6 bases from J, the junction kept 7 bases outside the gene matches. This CDR3 contains 15 residues.

The chain links TRBV24-1 to TRBJ2-5; D unresolved. Germline V gene sequence: CDR1 KGHDR, CDR2 SFDVKD. V was shortened by 3 bases and J by 5 bases, with 9 bases between the two germline ends. CDR3 length equals 13 residues. The CDR3 protein is CATSDHNAETQYF. CDR3 DNA sequence: TGTGCCACCAGTGATCATAACGCGGAGACCCAGTACTTC.

For the CDR3, the DNA is TGTGCCAGCAGGCGACAGGGACGAGGTTCACCCCTCCACTTT. It is translated as CASRRQGRGSPLHF. The chain couples TRBV3-1 (or the pseudogene TRBV3-2) to TRBJ1-6, with 7 bases lining up with TRBD1. CDR1 and CDR2 (germline): LGHDT, YNNKEL (reference sequence). V dropped 6 bases and J dropped 9; count of bases not matched to a gene: 8. This CDR3 has 14 residues.

The chain recombines TRBV5-4 with TRBJ1-5; 7 bases fit TRBD1. The V and J ends lost 1 base and 0 bases, in that order; junction bases with no gene match: 1. Per germline, CDR1 SGHNT and CDR2 YYREEE (reference sequence). The CDR3 length is 15 residues. CDR3 nucleotide sequence: TGTGCCAGCAGCTTGCAGGGGGGTAGCAATCAGCCCCAGCATTTT. Its translation is CASSLQGGSNQPQHF.

In its sample, this clone was seen a few times. The chain uses TRBV5-8 and TRBJ2-1; 9 nucleotides line up with TRBD1. After removal of 7 bases from V and 6 bases from J, the junction contained 5 bases not matched to a gene. Germline values: CDR1 SGHTS, CDR2 YDEGEE. CDR3 length equals 13 residues. This CDR3 reads CASGDRDRNEQFF. DNA for the CDR3: TGTGCCAGCGGGGACAGGGATCGCAATGAGCAGTTCTTC.

V usage is TRBV24-1 and J usage is TRBJ1-5; no clear D gene. The CDR3 length is 14 residues. The V end lost 6 bases, the J end lost 0 bases, and 8 bases lay between the germline ends. CDR1 and CDR2 (germline): KGHDR, SFDVKD. DNA of the CDR3: TGTGCCACCAGTCAGGTCTATAGCAATCAGCCCCAGCATTTT. It specifies CATSQVYSNQPQHF.

The chain carries TRBV28 and TRBJ2-5; TRBD2 is a possible D gene (6 bases). Germline V lookup: CDR1 MDHEN, CDR2 SYDVKM. The CDR3 sequence is 14 residues long. V was trimmed by 3 bases and J by 2 bases, leaving 10 bases between them. Here the CDR3 DNA reads TGTGCCAGCAGTTTCGGCGGGACTCAAGAGACCCAGTACTTC. Its translation: CASSFGGTQETQYF.

The chain employs TRBV4-2 and TRBJ2-3; 9 positions match TRBD2. Germline CDR1 reads LGHNA; CDR2 reads YNFKEQ. The CDR3 is 19 residues long. The V and J ends lost 1 base and 2 bases, in that order; junction bases with no gene match: 13. The CDR3 is CASSQGDSARGGNTDTQYF. The CDR3 region has the DNA TGTGCCAGCAGCCAAGGAGACTCTGCGCGGGGGGGGAACACAGATACGCAGTATTTT.

V usage is TRBV18 and J usage is TRBJ2-5, with a weak D call TRBD2 (6 bases). Trimming removed 3 bases from V and 2 bases from J, with 10 bases in between. The CDR3 covers 14 residues. The germline gives CDR1 KGHSH, CDR2 LQKENI. CDR3 DNA: TGTGCCAGCTCACCGCGGGGCCTACAAGAGACCCAGTACTTC. It is translated as CASSPRGLQETQYF.

V is TRBV7-8 and J is TRBJ1-6; tentative D call: TRBD1 (5 bases). V was trimmed by 7 bases and J by 9 bases, leaving 13 bases between them. The germline V gene encodes CDR1 SGHVS and CDR2 FQNEAQ. The CDR3 is 13 residues long. CDR3 amino acids: CASTLGTGSPLHF. The CDR3 nucleotides are TGTGCCAGCACCTTGGGCACAGGTTCACCCCTCCACTTT.

This clone was seen a handful of times. V is TRBV19 and J is TRBJ1-5; TRBD1 matches 11 bases. CDR1 and CDR2 (germline): LNHDA, SQIVND (reference sequence). V gave up 7 bases and J gave up 4 bases; unmatched junction bases: 6. CDR3 size: 15 residues. Here the CDR3 DNA reads TGTGCCAGTATGGGGACAGGGGGTTCTAATCAGCCCCAGCATTTT. Its translation: CASMGTGGSNQPQHF.